This T cell receptor beta chain was sequenced for a study of regulatory and conventional T cells in RAG deficiency. Clones were sequenced by immunoSEQ multiplex PCR, and TCRdb holds only the in-frame ones, with some missing. The sample consists of 9,400 or so clones, approximately 88% of them appearing once. Regulatory T cells were sorted from blood as CD4+ CD25-high CD127-low cells. These data were also reused for a study on regulatory T cells. That paper notes: Amplification used 52 TRBV primers and 13 TRBJ primers.

This sequence was found in a human donor in good health. The sequencing sample was made of Tregs sorted from blood.

The CDR3 bases are TGTGCCAGCAGACAGCAGGTATCGTATCAGCCCCAGCATTTT. As protein: CASRQQVSYQPQHF. The V and J genes are TRBV6-5 and TRBJ1-5; D not resolved. Germline lookup yields CDR1 MNHEY and CDR2 SVGAGI. The germline V and J ends were trimmed by 6 bases and 5 bases, with 14 bases remaining between them. This CDR3 spans 14 amino acids.